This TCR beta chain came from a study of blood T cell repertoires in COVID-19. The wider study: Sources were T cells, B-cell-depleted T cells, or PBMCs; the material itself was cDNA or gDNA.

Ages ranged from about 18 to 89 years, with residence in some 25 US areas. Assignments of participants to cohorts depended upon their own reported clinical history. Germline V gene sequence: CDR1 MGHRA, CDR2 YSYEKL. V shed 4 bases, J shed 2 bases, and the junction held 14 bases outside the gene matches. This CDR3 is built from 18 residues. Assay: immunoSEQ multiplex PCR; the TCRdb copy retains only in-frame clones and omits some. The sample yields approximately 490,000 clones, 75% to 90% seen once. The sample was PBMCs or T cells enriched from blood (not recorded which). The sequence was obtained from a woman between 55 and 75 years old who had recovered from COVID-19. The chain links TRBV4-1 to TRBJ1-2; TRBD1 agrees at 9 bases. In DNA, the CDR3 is TGCGCCAGCAGCCGCTCGACAGGGGGGCGATTAATGAACTATGGCTACACCTTC. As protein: CASSRSTGGRLMNYGYTF.